The clone carrying this T cell receptor (beta chain) showed up just a few times. Its target is not known. The CDR3 totals 15 residues. Per germline, CDR1 SGHDN and CDR2 FVKESK. V gave up 1 base and J gave up 1 base; unmatched junction bases: 4. Expressed TCRB transcripts got sequenced, as all isolated RNA was reverse transcribed. Sequencing was performed with immunoSEQ multiplex PCR; in TCRdb, only in-frame clones are kept and a portion is missing. The sample has under 450,000 clones, more than 13% seen once. The sample originates from a study of beta chain features in type 1 diabetes. Study overall: Age, gender, cell numbers and subset yield matched between patients and controls.

Study-wide points: Naive, central memory and Treg TCRB repertoires appeared more alike in patients than in healthy donors. Type 1 diabetes patients showed a moderate but significant shortening of TCRB CDR3s in all four CD4+ subsets.

Sequenced material: naive CD4+ T cells from blood. This sequence joins TRBV14 and TRBJ2-7; 7 bases match TRBD1. The sequence was obtained from a woman under 30 in good health. The CDR3 nucleotides are TGTGCCAGCAGCCAAGTTCCAGGGGGTTCCTACGAGCAGTACTTC. Protein sequence: CASSQVPGGSYEQYF. Complete variable domain (other parts from reference TRBV14 and TRBJ2-7): EAGVTQFPSHSVIEKGQTVTLRCDPISGHDNLYWYRRVMGKEIKFLLHFVKESKQDESGMPNNRFLAERTGGTYSTLKVQPAELEDSGVYFCASSQVPGGSYEQYFGPGTRLTVT.